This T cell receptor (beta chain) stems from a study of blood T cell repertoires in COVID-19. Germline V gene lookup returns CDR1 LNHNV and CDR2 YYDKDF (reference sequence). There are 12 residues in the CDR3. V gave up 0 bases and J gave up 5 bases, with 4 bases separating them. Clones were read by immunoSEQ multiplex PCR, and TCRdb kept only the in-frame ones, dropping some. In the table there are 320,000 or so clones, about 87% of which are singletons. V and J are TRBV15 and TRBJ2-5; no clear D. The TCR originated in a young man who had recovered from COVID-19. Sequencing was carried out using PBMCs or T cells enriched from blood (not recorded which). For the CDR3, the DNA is TGTGCCACCAGCAGAGATCTGGAGACCCAGTACTTC. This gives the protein CATSRDLETQYF.